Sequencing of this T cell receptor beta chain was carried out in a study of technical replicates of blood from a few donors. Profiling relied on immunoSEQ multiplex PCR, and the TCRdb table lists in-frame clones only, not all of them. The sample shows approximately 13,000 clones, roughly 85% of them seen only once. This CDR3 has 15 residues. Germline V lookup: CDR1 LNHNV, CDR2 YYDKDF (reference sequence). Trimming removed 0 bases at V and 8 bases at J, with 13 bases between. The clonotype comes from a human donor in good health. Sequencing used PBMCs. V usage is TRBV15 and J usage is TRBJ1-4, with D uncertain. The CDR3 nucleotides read TGTGCCACCAGCAGAGATCGGACGGAGGAGGAAAAACTGTTTTTT. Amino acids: CATSRDRTEEEKLFF.